Below, 22 T cell receptor beta chains from the same sample are listed, as sequenced in a study of regulatory T cells in long-lasting Graves disease. The time point was: persistent/refractory GD, antithyroid drugs over 5 years with positive TRAb. The TCR library was made from RNA that had been extracted from PBMCs in TRIzol. Arm-PCR of CDR3 regions and iRepertoire HTBI primers were used to build TCR beta libraries. A single record per CDR3 protein comes from TCRdb applying MiXCR to the multiplex PCR reads. This sample has about 400,000 distinct CDR3 sequences; more than 20% occur once, and the top ten carry roughly 20%. The sample in question was peripheral blood mononuclear cells (PBMCs), obtained when the disease was refractory, from a patient treated with antithyroid drugs. The receptor set was obtained from a female donor with Graves disease.

This chain uses TRBV5-4 with TRBJ1-5; unclear D gene. Trimming stripped 0 bases from V and 2 bases from J, with 9 bases between. This CDR3 is 15 amino acids long. The germline V gene encodes CDR1 SGHNT and CDR2 YYREEE (reference sequence). DNA of the CDR3: TGTGCCAGCAGCTTGGTGCAGGAACGCAATCAGCCCCAGCATTTT. Protein product: CASSLVQERNQPQHF.

This clonotype was found many times. The chain joins TRBV3-1 to TRBJ2-5; no firm D call. The CDR3 has 12 residues. Germline V CDR1 and CDR2: LGHDT, YNNKEL (reference sequence). V lost 2 bases, J lost 5 bases, and 6 bases lay in between. As DNA, the CDR3 is TGTGCCAGCAGCCAACTTCCGGAGACCCAGTACTTC. Translated: CASSQLPETQYF.

This clonotype came up many times. The V gene is TRBV7-2, the J gene TRBJ1-2; D might be TRBD1 (5 bases). The germline V gene encodes CDR1 SGHTA and CDR2 FQGNSA. Trimming took 1 base from V and 7 from J, leaving 10 bases between them. The CDR3 extends over 13 amino acids. CDR3 residues: CASSLGGASGYTF. The DNA of the CDR3 is TGTGCCAGCAGCTTAGGAGGGGCCAGTGGCTACACCTTC. Full variable domain (outside the CDR3, taken from reference TRBV7-2 and TRBJ1-2): GAGVSQSPSNKVTEKGKDVELRCDPISGHTALYWYRQSLGQGLEFLIYFQGNSAPDKSGLPSDRFSAERTGGSVSTLTIQRTQQEDSAVYLCASSLGGASGYTFGSGTRLTVV.

This clonotype was observed many times. The V gene is TRBV7-2, the J gene TRBJ2-7; D call uncertain. Trimming cost V 1 base and J 6 bases, with 10 bases left between them. CDR3 length: 13 residues. CDR1 is SGHTA and CDR2 is FQGNSA in the germline V gene. CDR3 bases: TGTGCCAGCAGCTTAGATCAGCTAGGCGAGCAGTACTTC. It specifies CASSLDQLGEQYF.

This clonotype was counted a few times. The chain carries TRBV20-1 and TRBJ2-7; 7 bases fit TRBD2. The CDR3 is 15 amino acids. The trim removed 0 bases at V and 5 bases at J, leaving 10 bases unmatched. Per germline, CDR1 DFQATT and CDR2 SNEGSKA (reference sequence). CDR3: CSARDLAGVGNEQYF. The DNA of the CDR3 is TGCAGTGCTAGAGATCTGGCGGGAGTGGGAAACGAGCAGTACTTC.

There are a few counts of this clonotype. V is TRBV7-2 and J is TRBJ2-2; perhaps TRBD2 as D (6 bases). This CDR3 spans 15 amino acids. Trimming cost V 6 bases and J 1 base, with 12 bases left between them. The germline CDR1 and CDR2 sequences are SGHTA and FQGNSA. In nucleotides, the CDR3 is TGTGCCAGCAGTCCCGGGGGTGGGAACACCGGGGAGCTGTTTTTT. Its protein is CASSPGGGNTGELFF.

This clonotype occurred a few times. The V gene is TRBV20-1, the J gene TRBJ2-7, with D maybe TRBD2 (5 bases). CDR1 and CDR2 (germline): DFQATT, SNEGSKA (reference sequence). The CDR3 has 16 residues. With 0 bases removed from V and 5 bases from J, the gap between germline ends came to 20 bases. The CDR3 region is CSARELLAGLGDEQYF. Written as DNA, the CDR3 is TGCAGTGCTAGAGAACTCCTCGCCGGACTGGGCGACGAGCAGTACTTC.

V gene TRBV12-5 combines with J gene TRBJ2-2, with D tentatively TRBD2 (6 bases). The CDR3 is made up of 17 amino acids. CDR1 LGHNT and CDR2 FRNRAP come from the germline V gene. Trimming stripped 1 base from V and 6 bases from J, with 18 bases between. The CDR3, as DNA: TGTGCTAGTGGTTTGGCCACGACTAGTTTCCTTTCCGGGGAGCTGTTTTTT. It specifies CASGLATTSFLSGELFF.

The rearrangement joins TRBV15 to TRBJ2-4; possibly TRBD1 for D (5 bases). The CDR3 is made up of 12 amino acids. CDR1 and CDR2 from the germline V gene are LNHNV and YYDKDF (reference sequence). V was pared by 1 base and J by 8 bases, with 6 bases between. CDR3 sequence reads: CATSRGGDIQYF. CDR3 nucleotides: TGTGCCACCAGCAGAGGGGGCGACATTCAGTACTTC.

This clonotype was counted only a few times. The chain employs TRBV19 and TRBJ2-5; tentatively, D is TRBD1 (5 bases). CDR3 length: 15 amino acids. V lost 0 bases, J lost 2 bases, and 10 bases lay in between. Germline V gene sequence: CDR1 LNHDA, CDR2 SQIVND (reference sequence). This CDR3 reads CASSIDSGSQETQYF. The CDR3 region has the DNA TGTGCCAGTAGTATAGACTCAGGGTCGCAAGAGACCCAGTACTTC.

A few counts support this clonotype. The rearrangement uses TRBV11-2 and TRBJ1-1, with D unclear. Trimming took 0 bases from V and 1 from J, leaving 12 bases between them. The germline gives CDR1 SGHAT, CDR2 FQNNGV. The length of the CDR3 is 16 residues. The CDR3 protein is CASSLDGSPQNTEAFF. The CDR3 coding sequence is TGTGCCAGCAGCTTAGATGGTTCGCCACAGAACACTGAAGCTTTCTTT.

The rearrangement links TRBV6-2 or TRBV6-3 to TRBJ1-6; 7 bases match TRBD1. There are 14 residues in the CDR3. Germline V lookup: CDR1 MNHEY, CDR2 SVGEGT. J was trimmed by 7 bases and V by 2 bases; bases with no gene match: 2. CDR3 protein: CASSYVGQNSPLHF. The CDR3 nucleotides are TGTGCCAGCAGTTACGTGGGACAGAATTCACCCCTCCACTTT.

The CDR3 protein is CASSFTPGEQYF. In nucleotides, the CDR3 is TGTGCCAGCAGCTTCACTCCCGGCGAGCAGTACTTC. The V call is TRBV5-6, the J call TRBJ2-7; D is uncertain. The CDR3 has 12 amino acids. The germline gives CDR1 SGHDT, CDR2 YYEEEE. V dropped 2 bases and J dropped 6 bases, with 9 bases sitting between them.

This clonotype was seen ten or more times. The chain recombines TRBV5-4 with TRBJ2-5; 9 nucleotides match TRBD2. Per the germline V gene, CDR1 is SGHNT and CDR2 is YYREEE (reference sequence). The CDR3 consists of 15 residues. Trimming removed 4 bases from V and 2 bases from J; junction bases left unmatched: 6. CDR3 region: CASSPASGRQETQYF. CDR3 coding DNA: TGTGCCAGCAGCCCCGCCAGCGGGAGGCAAGAGACCCAGTACTTC.

The V gene is TRBV12-3 or TRBV12-4, the J gene TRBJ1-3; 9 bases are shared with TRBD1. This CDR3 contains 17 residues. V lost 6 bases and J lost 3; bases outside the gene matches: 12. The CDR3 protein is CASSFPGPTGGGNTIYF. As DNA, the CDR3 is TGTGCCAGCAGCTTCCCCGGCCCGACAGGGGGTGGAAACACCATATATTTT.

The sample holds a few counts of this clonotype. The chain carries TRBV7-2 and TRBJ1-1; the match to TRBD1 covers 10 bases. Germline values: CDR1 SGHTA, CDR2 FQGNSA. V was pared by 4 bases and J by 5 bases, with 4 bases of the junction left unmatched. The CDR3 sequence is 14 residues long. The CDR3 nucleotides read TGTGCCAGCAGCTCGACAGGGGGCGAAACTGAAGCTTTCTTT. The encoded protein is CASSSTGGETEAFF.

This clonotype was picked up many times. The chain employs TRBV11-2 and TRBJ2-4, with TRBD2 matching 8 bases. The CDR3 has 16 amino acids. Per the germline V gene, CDR1 is SGHAT and CDR2 is FQNNGV. Trimming removed 5 bases from V and 1 base from J; junction bases left unmatched: 7. The CDR3 loop reads CASSHRQREAKNIQYF. CDR3 sequence (DNA): TGTGCCAGCAGCCACAGACAGCGGGAGGCCAAAAACATTCAGTACTTC.

This clonotype occurred a few times. V and J are TRBV3-1 and TRBJ1-2; 7 bases align to TRBD1. Germline loops: CDR1 LGHDT, CDR2 YNNKEL (reference sequence). The V and J ends lost 4 bases and 5 bases, in that order; junction bases with no gene match: 16. CDR3 size: 17 residues. CDR3 sequence reads: CASSPPRGPGERYGYTF. In DNA form, the CDR3 reads TGTGCCAGCAGCCCTCCAAGGGGGCCAGGGGAGAGGTATGGCTACACCTTC. The variable domain in full, completed from reference TRBV3-1 and TRBJ1-2, reads DTAVSQTPKYLVTQMGNDKSIKCEQNLGHDTMYWYKQDSKKFLKIMFSYNNKELIINETVPNRFSPKSPDKAHLNLHINSLELGDSAVYFCASSPPRGPGERYGYTFGSGTRLTVV.

In nucleotides, the CDR3 is TGCGCCAGCAGCTTGGGGGACAGGAAGGACGAGCAGTACTTC. Translated, it gives CASSLGDRKDEQYF. The chain has TRBV5-1 and TRBJ2-7; 8 nucleotides line up with TRBD1. The germline gives CDR1 SGHRS, CDR2 YFSETQ. Trimming cost V 0 bases and J 5 bases; bases outside gene matches: 4. The length of the CDR3 is 14 residues.

The table lists this clonotype with a few counts. V gene TRBV5-1 combines with J gene TRBJ2-7; the D gene could be TRBD1 or TRBD2 (7 bases each). Germline values: CDR1 SGHRS, CDR2 YFSETQ. This CDR3 is 16 amino acids long. V was shortened by 0 bases and J by 5 bases, with 18 bases between the two germline ends. Written as DNA, the CDR3 is TGCGCCAGCAGCTTGGAACCCCTACAGGGGAGGGACGAGCAGTACTTC. Amino acids: CASSLEPLQGRDEQYF.

The chain carries TRBV4-3 and TRBJ1-1; no firm D call. CDR1 LGHNA and CDR2 YSLEER come from the germline V gene. There are 15 residues in the CDR3. The ends were cut back, 0 bases at V and 1 base at J, with 9 bases in the middle. The CDR3 nucleotides read TGCGCCAGCAGCCAAGATCTCTTGGGGAACACTGAAGCTTTCTTT. Protein product: CASSQDLLGNTEAFF.

The genes are TRBV6-2 or TRBV6-3 and TRBJ2-2; 9 bases map to TRBD2. CDR3 length equals 16 residues. CDR1 MNHEY and CDR2 SVGEGT come from the germline V gene. Losses at the gene ends were 4 bases for V and 5 bases for J; bases not matched to a gene: 8. This CDR3 is CASSFGGRAQTGELFF. CDR3 in DNA: TGTGCCAGCAGTTTCGGCGGGAGGGCCCAAACCGGGGAGCTGTTTTTT.